This TCR beta chain was sequenced during a study of immune cell composition in non-small cell lung cancer. Study outcomes and limitations: 75% of squamous and about 31% of adenocarcinoma cases had tumour-associated clones >0.5%.

TCRdb keeps only in-frame clones here, not all; method: immunoSEQ multiplex PCR. Of some 9,200 clones in the sample, around four fifths were seen once. Points on this clone: Its antigen is still unknown.

This sequence originates from a human donor with non-small cell lung cancer. Input material: lung tumor tissue.

CDR3 sequence (DNA): TGTGCCAGCAGCTTCCCCCGAGGAAGGACTGGGGCCAACGTCCTGACTTTC. As protein: CASSFPRGRTGANVLTF. The chain is built from TRBV9 and TRBJ2-6, with D hard to call. Germline values: CDR1 SGDLS, CDR2 YYNGEE. The CDR3 spans 17 residues. Trimming shortened V by 4 bases and J by 2 bases, and 16 bases separated the two germline ends.